This TCR beta chain derives from a study of Graves' ophthalmopathy and Graves' hyperthyroidism. This clonotype was counted ten times or more. The antigen is unknown. CDR3 length equals 16 residues. J was trimmed by 0 bases and V by 2 bases; bases with no gene match: 4. The germline gives CDR1 MGHDK, CDR2 SYGVNS. The TCR beta CDR3 regions underwent amplification from RNA transcripts. First-round RT-PCR used HTBI primers; second-round multiplex PCR followed. TCRdb independently ran MiXCR on the multiplex PCR reads; one entry per CDR3 protein. Among 650,000 to 900,000 distinct CDR3 sequences, approximately 40% were seen once, and the ten largest hold about 40%. Moderate-to-severe activity, CAS at least 3, NOSPECS at least 4 and duration under 3 months characterized donors with ophthalmopathy. General study findings and limits: Blood also contained most of the expanded thyroid clonotypes above 0.001 frequency.

The sample comprised peripheral blood. The TCR sequence derives from an adult man with Graves' ophthalmopathy. The gene calls are TRBV25-1 and TRBJ2-5, with 9 positions matching TRBD2. CDR3 protein: CASSETRGGYQETQYF. The CDR3 DNA follows: TGTGCCAGCAGTGAAACGCGGGGGGGGTACCAAGAGACCCAGTACTTC.